Listed below are T cell receptor beta chains from one sample, sequenced in a study of cytomegalovirus exposure and HLA in healthy donors. Clones were sequenced by immunoSEQ multiplex PCR, and TCRdb holds only the in-frame ones, with some missing. The sample gives around 120,000 clones, about three quarters of which show up once; around 2.7% is in the top ten. Sequencing used PBMCs. Receptors originate from a woman between 40 and 55 years old in good health and CMV-seropositive. CDR3s include the opening cysteine and the closing phenylalanine or tryptophan. A D gene is named only where the DNA matches it firmly. Rows give clone size only sometimes, using once, few, many, or a class for an expanded clone.

>TRBD2|TRBV5-4|.|17|TRBJ2-2
CASSQRSGRPNTGELFF
TGTGCCAGCAGCCAAAGAAGCGGGAGGCCGAACACCGGGGAGCTGTTTTTT
>TRBD2|TRBV7-2|.|16|TRBJ2-1
CASSSGTSGIKNEQFF
TGTGCCAGCAGCTCCGGGACTAGCGGGATAAAAAATGAGCAGTTCTTC
>TRBD1|TRBV5-1|.|14|TRBJ2-5
CASSLGTVPETQYF
TGCGCCAGCAGCTTAGGGACAGTACCGGAGACCCAGTACTTC
>TRBD1|TRBV18|few|14|TRBJ2-7
CASSLGQVSYEQYF
TGTGCCAGCTCACTAGGACAGGTCTCCTACGAGCAGTACTTC
>TRBD1|TRBV25-1|.|14|TRBJ1-4
CASSGQGPNEKLFF
TGTGCCAGCAGTGGACAGGGACCTAATGAAAAACTGTTTTTT
>.|TRBV5-1|.|12|TRBJ1-1
CASSFEGTEAFF
TGCGCCAGCAGCTTCGAGGGCACTGAAGCTTTCTTT
>.|TRBV6-5|.|14|TRBJ1-1
CASSYRSLNTEAFF
TGTGCCAGCAGTTACCGGAGTTTGAACACTGAAGCTTTCTTT
>.|TRBV6-1|.|12|TRBJ2-7
CASSGGPYEQYF
TGTGCCAGCAGTGGGGGCCCCTACGAGCAGTACTTC
>.|TRBV30|.|12|TRBJ1-2
CAWRSLRAGYTF
TGTGCCTGGAGGAGCCTACGAGCAGGCTACACCTTC
>TRBD2|TRBV7-6|.|17|TRBJ2-2
CASSLSREVLRPGELFF
TGTGCCAGCAGCTTATCGCGGGAGGTTCTCCGCCCCGGGGAGCTGTTTTTT
>TRBD1|TRBV6-5|.|15|TRBJ1-6
CAARDRKNYNSPLHF
TGTGCCGCCCGGGACAGGAAAAACTATAATTCACCCCTCCACTTT
>.|TRBV4-2|.|16|TRBJ2-3
CASSQVSLLLTDTQYF
TGTGCCAGCAGCCAAGTCTCCCTACTTCTCACAGATACGCAGTATTTT
>TRBD2|TRBV5-4|.|15|TRBJ2-3
CASRQRGGGTDTQYF
TGTGCCAGCAGGCAGCGGGGGGGTGGCACAGATACGCAGTATTTT
>TRBD1|TRBV10-3|once|17|TRBJ1-4
CAISAGTEISTNEKLFF
TGTGCCATCAGCGCCGGGACAGAGATTTCAACTAATGAAAAACTGTTTTTT
>.|TRBV7-8|.|17|TRBJ2-3
CASSLLGGEHSTDTQYF
TGTGCCAGCAGCTTACTTGGCGGAGAGCATAGCACAGATACGCAGTATTTT
>TRBD2|TRBV19|.|15|TRBJ2-3
CASSGKRERTDTQYF
TGTGCCAGTAGTGGAAAGCGGGAACGCACAGATACGCAGTATTTT
>.|TRBV29-1|.|12|TRBJ2-3
CSATAGTDTQYF
TGCAGCGCGACGGCAGGGACAGATACGCAGTATTTT
>.|TRBV7-7|few|13|TRBJ1-1
CASSKGMNTEAFF
TGTGCTAGCAGTAAGGGGATGAACACTGAAGCTTTCTTT
>.|TRBV7-6|once|14|TRBJ1-6
CASSSDEDNSPLHF
TGTGCCAGCAGCTCAGACGAGGATAATTCACCCCTCCACTTT
>TRBD2|TRBV7-2|.|15|TRBJ2-1
CASTQELAGGPRQFF
TGTGCCAGCACCCAGGAGTTGGCGGGAGGTCCAAGGCAGTTCTTC
>.|TRBV2|.|11|TRBJ1-2
CASGGDYGYTF
TGTGCCAGCGGGGGGGACTATGGCTACACCTTC
>.|TRBV6-4|.|17|TRBJ2-1
CASSDPNHGDSYNEQFF
TGTGCCAGCAGTGACCCGAATCACGGGGACTCCTACAATGAGCAGTTCTTC
>TRBD1|TRBV2|.|16|TRBJ2-6
CASRDRGTSGANVLTF
TGTGCCAGCAGGGACAGGGGGACCTCTGGGGCCAACGTCCTGACTTTC
>.|TRBV19|.|14|TRBJ2-7
CASSIGGDSYEQYF
TGTGCCAGTAGTATAGGGGGGGACTCCTACGAGCAGTACTTC